This T cell receptor beta chain was recorded in a study of T cell responses to AZD1222 COVID-19 vaccine. General observations from the study: Sampling that yielded the repertoires occurred only after the peak T cell response. Donors skewed white British and female; clonal diversity was possibly underestimated. Increased Spike-specific TCR breadth and depth were observed after two AZD1222 doses.

Repertoires were generated with immunoSEQ multiplex PCR, while TCRdb's copy carries only in-frame clones and drops some. The sample contains about 72,000 clones, 80% to 90% of which appear only once. In this sample, this clone turned up once. The antigen is undetermined. This receptor was identified in an adult who received the AZD1222 COVID-19 vaccine. The sequences come from peripheral blood, collected 28 days after the second AZD1222 dose.

This CDR3 reads CASSVGGSGANVLTF. Here the CDR3 DNA reads TGCGCCAGCAGCGTCGGGGGCTCTGGGGCCAACGTCCTGACTTTC. This chain joins TRBV5-1 and TRBJ2-6, with D tentatively TRBD2 (6 bases). This CDR3 has 15 amino acids. The V end was cut by 4 bases, the J end by 0 bases, with 8 bases between. Looked up from germline, CDR1 is SGHRS and CDR2 is YFSETQ. Full variable domain (remainder filled in from reference TRBV5-1 and TRBJ2-6): KAGVTQTPRYLIKTRGQQVTLSCSPISGHRSVSWYQQTPGQGLQFLFEYFSETQRNKGNFPGRFSGRQFSNSRSEMNVSTLELGDSALYLCASSVGGSGANVLTFGAGSRLTVL.